The 8 T cell receptor beta chains below come from one sample, sequenced in a study of blood T cell repertoires in COVID-19. Sequencing used immunoSEQ multiplex PCR; TCRdb keeps in-frame clones, though not all of them. The sample comprises some 200,000 clones, 87% of which are singletons, and 10% rests with the top ten. The sample taken for sequencing was PBMCs or T cells enriched from blood (not recorded which). The receptors were sampled from a man younger than 35 with acute COVID-19.

This clone was found once. CDR3 amino acids: CASDQAGGPGYNEQFF. The CDR3 DNA sequence: TGTGCCAGCGATCAAGCGGGAGGGCCAGGGTACAATGAGCAGTTCTTC. The V gene is TRBV28, the J gene TRBJ2-1, with 10 bases fitting TRBD2. Germline loops: CDR1 MDHEN, CDR2 SYDVKM. V was pared by 8 bases and J by 4 bases, with 11 bases of the junction left unmatched. CDR3 length: 16 residues.

This clone turned up a few times. The rearrangement joins TRBV28 to TRBJ1-2; D possibly corresponds to TRBD1 (5 bases). The V and J ends lost 3 bases and 4 bases respectively, with 9 bases between them. The CDR3 loop spans 13 amino acids. The germline V gene has CDR1 MDHEN and CDR2 SYDVKM. The CDR3 loop reads CASSLEGIYGYTF. Written as DNA, the CDR3 is TGTGCCAGCAGTTTGGAGGGGATCTATGGCTACACCTTC.

The gene calls are TRBV7-9 and TRBJ2-5, with 7 nucleotides matching TRBD2. J lost 4 bases, V lost 1 base, and 6 bases had no gene match. Germline loops: CDR1 SEHNR, CDR2 FQNEAQ (reference sequence). This CDR3 region has 15 residues. DNA for the CDR3: TGTGCCAGCAGCTTAGATGAGCGGGACGGAGAGACCCAGTACTTC. Its translation is CASSLDERDGETQYF.

CDR3 DNA sequence: TGTGCCAGCAGACCCTACGGGACAGTAAGCGATGAGCAGTTCTTC. It specifies CASRPYGTVSDEQFF. V usage is TRBV7-9 and J usage is TRBJ2-1; 7 nucleotides agree with TRBD1. Germline-derived CDR1 and CDR2 are SEHNR and FQNEAQ (reference sequence). The CDR3 totals 15 residues. Trimming removed 6 bases from V and 8 bases from J; junction bases left unmatched: 13.

The chain joins TRBV7-8 to TRBJ2-7, with D possibly matching TRBD1 (6 bases). Germline V CDR1 and CDR2: SGHVS, FQNEAQ. With 5 bases removed from V and 6 bases from J, the gap between germline ends came to 17 bases. The CDR3 loop spans 14 amino acids. The CDR3 spells CASSQITGSGEQYF. The CDR3 nucleotides are TGTGCCAGCAGCCAAATCACAGGGTCTGGCGAGCAGTACTTC.

The CDR3 DNA sequence: TGTGCCAGCAGTCCAGGGGTCGCGGACGAGCAGTACTTC. It codes for CASSPGVADEQYF. V and J are TRBV6-5 and TRBJ2-7, with D tentatively TRBD1 (6 bases). The CDR3 covers 13 residues. CDR1 and CDR2 from the germline V gene are MNHEY and SVGAGI. The V and J ends lost 5 bases and 5 bases respectively, with 13 bases between them.

V gene TRBV5-1 combines with J gene TRBJ2-5, with D hard to call. The CDR3 has 16 residues. The ends were cut back, 0 bases at V and 1 base at J, with 13 bases in the middle. Per the germline V gene, CDR1 is SGHRS and CDR2 is YFSETQ. CDR3: CASSLEIVSIQETQYF. CDR3 coding DNA: TGCGCCAGCAGCTTGGAAATCGTCAGTATCCAAGAGACCCAGTACTTC.

V and J are TRBV2 and TRBJ1-2; D gene uncertain. CDR1 SNHLY and CDR2 FYNNEI come from the germline V gene. This CDR3 has 13 residues. Trimming took off 3 bases at V and 1 base at J, with 6 bases between the two ends. The CDR3 protein is CASSDEGNYGYTF. CDR3 sequence (DNA): TGTGCCAGCAGTGACGAGGGTAACTATGGCTACACCTTC. Combining the CDR3 with reference TRBV2 and TRBJ1-2 gives the whole variable domain EPEVTQTPSHQVTQMGQEVILRCVPISNHLYFYWYRQILGQKVEFLVSFYNNEISEKSEIFDDQFSVERPDGSNFTLKIRSTKLEDSAMYFCASSDEGNYGYTFGSGTRLTVV.